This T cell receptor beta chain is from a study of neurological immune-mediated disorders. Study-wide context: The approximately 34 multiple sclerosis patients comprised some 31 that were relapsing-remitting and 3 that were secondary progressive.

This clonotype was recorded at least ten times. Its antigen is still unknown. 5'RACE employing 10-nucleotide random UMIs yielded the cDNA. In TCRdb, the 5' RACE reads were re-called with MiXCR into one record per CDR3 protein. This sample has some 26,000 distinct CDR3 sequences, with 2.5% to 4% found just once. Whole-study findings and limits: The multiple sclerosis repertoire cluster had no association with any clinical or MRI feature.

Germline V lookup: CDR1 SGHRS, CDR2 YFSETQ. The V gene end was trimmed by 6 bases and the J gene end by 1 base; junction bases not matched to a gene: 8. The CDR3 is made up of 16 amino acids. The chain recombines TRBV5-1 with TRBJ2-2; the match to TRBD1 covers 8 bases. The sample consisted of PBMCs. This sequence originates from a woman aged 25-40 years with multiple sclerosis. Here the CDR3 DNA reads TGCGCCAGCACCCCAGGCGGACAGGGGAACACCGGGGAGCTGTTTTTT. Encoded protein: CASTPGGQGNTGELFF.